This record covers a single T cell receptor (beta chain). This CDR3 has 13 amino acids. Germline V CDR1 and CDR2: LNHDA, SQIVND (reference sequence). V was shortened by 4 bases and J by 2 bases, with 6 bases between the two germline ends. Using immunoSEQ multiplex PCR, the repertoire was profiled, and TCRdb retains in-frame clones only, with some absent. The table lists 70,000 or so clones, 79% of them singletons, with around 47% in the top ten. This entry comes from a study of blood T cell repertoires in COVID-19. The material sequenced was peripheral blood. The TCR sequence derives from a human donor in a cohort sampled during active COVID-19. The genes are TRBV19 and TRBJ1-5; D not certain. For the CDR3, the DNA is TGTGCCAGTAGTAGGGCAGGCAATCAGCCCCAGCATTTT. Protein: CASSRAGNQPQHF.